The clone carrying this T cell receptor beta chain was observed a handful of times. The antigen remains unidentified. This entry belongs to a study of T-cell memory formation after mild COVID-19. Study as a whole: Largely donor-specific TCR clusters were found.

Employing constant-segment primers, 5'RACE generated TCR alpha and TCR beta cDNA libraries bearing sample barcodes and UMIs. TCRdb reprocessed the 5' RACE reads via MiXCR and lists one record per CDR3 protein. In the table there are 200,000 to 250,000 distinct CDR3 sequences, around 26% of which are singletons. Whole-study findings and limits: There was a balanced CD4/CD8 profile in clones contracting day 15 to 85, and later expanders leaned CD4+. Second-wave clones that peaked on day 37 lacked confirmed SARS-CoV-2 specificity.

Germline-derived CDR1 and CDR2 are SGHRS and YFSETQ. The CDR3 is made up of 14 amino acids. The V gene lost 0 bases and the J gene lost 2 bases, with 6 bases spanning the gap. This receptor was obtained from an adult woman who had mild COVID-19 (a few samples of this study predate the infection). Cell type and time point are not known. The chain combines TRBV5-1 with TRBJ1-3; the D is unclear. Sequencing was carried out using PBMCs or a T cell subset sorted from them (not recorded which). The DNA for the CDR3 is TGCGCCAGCAGCTTGGGAGATCCTGGAAACACCATATATTTT. Translation: CASSLGDPGNTIYF.